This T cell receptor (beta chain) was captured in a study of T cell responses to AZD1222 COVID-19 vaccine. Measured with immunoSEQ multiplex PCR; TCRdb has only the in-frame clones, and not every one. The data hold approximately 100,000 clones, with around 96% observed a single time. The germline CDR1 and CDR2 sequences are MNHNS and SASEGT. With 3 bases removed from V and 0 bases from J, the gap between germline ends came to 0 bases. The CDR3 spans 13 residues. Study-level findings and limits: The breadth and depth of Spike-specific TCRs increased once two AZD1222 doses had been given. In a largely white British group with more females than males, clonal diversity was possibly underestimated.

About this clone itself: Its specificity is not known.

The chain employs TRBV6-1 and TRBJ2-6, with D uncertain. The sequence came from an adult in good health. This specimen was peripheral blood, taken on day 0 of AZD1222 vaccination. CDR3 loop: CASSDSGANVLTF. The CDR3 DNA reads TGTGCCAGCAGTGACTCTGGGGCCAACGTCCTGACTTTC.